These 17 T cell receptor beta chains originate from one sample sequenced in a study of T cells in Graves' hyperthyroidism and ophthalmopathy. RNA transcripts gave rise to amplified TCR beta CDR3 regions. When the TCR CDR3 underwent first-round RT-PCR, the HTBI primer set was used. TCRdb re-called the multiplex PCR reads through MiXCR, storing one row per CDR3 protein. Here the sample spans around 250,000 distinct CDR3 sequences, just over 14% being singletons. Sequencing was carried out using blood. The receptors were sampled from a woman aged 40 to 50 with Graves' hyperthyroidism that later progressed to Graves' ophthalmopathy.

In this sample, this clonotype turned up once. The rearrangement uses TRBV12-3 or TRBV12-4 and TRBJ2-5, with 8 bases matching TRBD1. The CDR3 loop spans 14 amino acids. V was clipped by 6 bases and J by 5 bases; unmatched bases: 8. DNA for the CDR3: TGTGCCAGCAGGGACAGGACAGGGACGGAGACCCAGTACTTC. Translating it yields CASRDRTGTETQYF.

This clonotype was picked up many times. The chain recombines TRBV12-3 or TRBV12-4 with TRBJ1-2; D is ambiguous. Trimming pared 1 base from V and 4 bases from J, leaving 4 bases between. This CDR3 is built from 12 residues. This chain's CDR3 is CASSLGSYGYTF. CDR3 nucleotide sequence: TGTGCCAGCAGTTTAGGCAGCTATGGCTACACCTTC.

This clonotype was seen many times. The CDR3 here is CASSFISSDGNYGYTF. CDR3 bases: TGTGCCAGCAGCTTCATATCTTCAGACGGCAACTATGGCTACACCTTC. The genes are TRBV5-8 and TRBJ1-2; no firm D call. Germline V gene sequence: CDR1 SGHTS, CDR2 YDEGEE. CDR3 length: 16 residues. Trimming left V 2 bases short and J 2 bases short, with 16 bases between.

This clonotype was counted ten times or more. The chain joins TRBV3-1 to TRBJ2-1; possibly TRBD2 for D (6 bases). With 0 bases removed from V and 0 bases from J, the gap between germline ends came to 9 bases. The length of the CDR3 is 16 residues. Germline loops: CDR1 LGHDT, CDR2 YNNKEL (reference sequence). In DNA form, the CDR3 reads TGTGCCAGCAGCCAAGAGATGGGGGGCTCCTACAATGAGCAGTTCTTC. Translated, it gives CASSQEMGGSYNEQFF.

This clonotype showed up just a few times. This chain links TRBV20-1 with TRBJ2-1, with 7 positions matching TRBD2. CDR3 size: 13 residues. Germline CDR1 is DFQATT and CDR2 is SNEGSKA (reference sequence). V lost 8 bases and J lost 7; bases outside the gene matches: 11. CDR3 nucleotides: TGCAGTCTAGGGAGGGGCGCAAGAAATGAGCAGTTCTTC. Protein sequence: CSLGRGARNEQFF.

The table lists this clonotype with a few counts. CDR3 sequence: CASSPIPGPPSYNEQFF. In DNA form, the CDR3 reads TGTGCCAGCAGCCCAATACCGGGACCCCCCTCCTACAATGAGCAGTTCTTC. The chain joins TRBV7-2 to TRBJ2-1; TRBD1 or TRBD2 may be the D gene (5 bases each). The CDR3 totals 17 residues. Germline lookup yields CDR1 SGHTA and CDR2 FQGNSA. V lost 5 bases and J lost 0, with 17 bases in between.

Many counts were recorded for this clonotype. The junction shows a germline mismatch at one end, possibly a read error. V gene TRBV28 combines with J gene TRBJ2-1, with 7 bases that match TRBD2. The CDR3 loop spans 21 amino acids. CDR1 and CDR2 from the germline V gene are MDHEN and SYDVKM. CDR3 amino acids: CASSLLAEWTHPNPSYNGQFF. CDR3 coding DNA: TGTGCCAGCAGTTTACTAGCGGAATGGACCCACCCCAACCCTTCCTACAATGGGCAGTTCTTC.

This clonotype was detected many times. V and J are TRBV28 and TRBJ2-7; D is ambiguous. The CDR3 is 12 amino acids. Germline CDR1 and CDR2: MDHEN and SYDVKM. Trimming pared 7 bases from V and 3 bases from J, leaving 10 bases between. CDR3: CASTQSLYEQYF. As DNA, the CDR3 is TGTGCCAGCACCCAATCGCTCTACGAGCAGTACTTC.

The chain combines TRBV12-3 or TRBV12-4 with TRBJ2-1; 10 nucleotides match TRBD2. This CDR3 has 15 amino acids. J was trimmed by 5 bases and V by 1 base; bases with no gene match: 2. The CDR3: CASSLGAGGHNEQFF. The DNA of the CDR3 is TGTGCCAGCAGTTTAGGAGCGGGAGGGCACAATGAGCAGTTCTTC.

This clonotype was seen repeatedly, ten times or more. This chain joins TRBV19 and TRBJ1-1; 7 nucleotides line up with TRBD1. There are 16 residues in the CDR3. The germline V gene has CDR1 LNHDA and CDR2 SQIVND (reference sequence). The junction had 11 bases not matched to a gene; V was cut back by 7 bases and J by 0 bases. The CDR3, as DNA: TGTGCCAGTACCCGAACAGACAGGGCTATGAACACTGAAGCTTTCTTT. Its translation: CASTRTDRAMNTEAFF. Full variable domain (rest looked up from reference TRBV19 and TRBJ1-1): DGGITQSPKYLFRKEGQNVTLSCEQNLNHDAMYWYRQDPGQGLRLIYYSQIVNDFQKGDIAEGYSVSREKKESFPLTVTSAQKNPTAFYLCASTRTDRAMNTEAFFGQGTRLTVV.

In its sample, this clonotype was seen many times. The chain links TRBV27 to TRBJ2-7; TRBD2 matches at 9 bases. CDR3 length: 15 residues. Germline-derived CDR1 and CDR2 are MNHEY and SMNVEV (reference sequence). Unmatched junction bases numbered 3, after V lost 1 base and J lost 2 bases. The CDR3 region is CASSLFSGRAYEQYF. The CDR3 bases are TGTGCCAGCAGTTTATTTAGCGGGAGAGCCTACGAGCAGTACTTC.

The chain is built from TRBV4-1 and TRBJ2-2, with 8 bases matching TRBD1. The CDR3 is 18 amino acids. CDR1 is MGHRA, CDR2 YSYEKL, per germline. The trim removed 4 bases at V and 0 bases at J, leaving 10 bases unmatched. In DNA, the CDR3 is TGCGCCAGCAGCCCCACTCAAAGGACAGGGACGAACACCGGGGAGCTGTTTTTT. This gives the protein CASSPTQRTGTNTGELFF.

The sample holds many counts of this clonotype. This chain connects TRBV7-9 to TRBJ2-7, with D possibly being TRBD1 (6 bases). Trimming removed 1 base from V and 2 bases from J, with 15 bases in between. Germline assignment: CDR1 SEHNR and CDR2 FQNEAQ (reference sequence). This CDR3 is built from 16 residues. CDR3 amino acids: CASSLDCRGPPYEQYF. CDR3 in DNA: TGTGCCAGCAGCTTAGATTGCAGGGGACCTCCCTACGAGCAGTACTTC. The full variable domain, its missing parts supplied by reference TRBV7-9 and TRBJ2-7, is DTGVSQNPRHKITKRGQNVTFRCDPISEHNRLYWYRQTLGQGPEFLTYFQNEAQLEKSRLLSDRFSAERPKGSFSTLEIQRTEQGDSAMYLCASSLDCRGPPYEQYFGPGTRLTVT.

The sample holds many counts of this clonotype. The CDR3 DNA follows: TGTGCCAGCAGACCACCCTATAGCGGGAAGAGCACAGATACGCAGTATTTT. It is translated as CASRPPYSGKSTDTQYF. This sequence joins TRBV28 and TRBJ2-3; the match to TRBD2 covers 8 bases. Unmatched junction bases numbered 11, after V lost 6 bases and J lost 0 bases. CDR1 and CDR2 (germline): MDHEN, SYDVKM. The CDR3 runs to 17 residues.

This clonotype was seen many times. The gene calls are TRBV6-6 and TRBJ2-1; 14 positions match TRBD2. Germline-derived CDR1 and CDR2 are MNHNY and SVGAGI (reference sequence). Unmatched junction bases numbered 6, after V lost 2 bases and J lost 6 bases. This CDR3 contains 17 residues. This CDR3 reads CASSYGTSGRSLNEQFF. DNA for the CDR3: TGTGCCAGCAGTTACGGGACTAGCGGGAGAAGTCTCAATGAGCAGTTCTTC.

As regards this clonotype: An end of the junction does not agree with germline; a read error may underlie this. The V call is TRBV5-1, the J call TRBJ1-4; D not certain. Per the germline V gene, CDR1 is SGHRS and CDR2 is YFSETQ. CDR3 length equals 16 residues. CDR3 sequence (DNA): TGCGCCGGCAGCTGGAGGTCCCCTCGAATTAATGAAAAACTGTTTTTT. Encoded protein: CAGSWRSPRINEKLFF.

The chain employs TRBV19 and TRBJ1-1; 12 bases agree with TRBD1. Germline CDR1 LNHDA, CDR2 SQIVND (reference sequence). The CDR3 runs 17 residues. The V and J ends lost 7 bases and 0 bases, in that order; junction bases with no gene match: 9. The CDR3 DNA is TGTGCCAGTATCGCCGGGACAGGGGGCGCCATGAACACTGAAGCTTTCTTT. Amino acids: CASIAGTGGAMNTEAFF.